Presented here are 29 T cell receptor beta chains from one specimen sequenced in a study of OX40 agonist ivuxolimab in advanced cancers. Sequencing used immunoSEQ multiplex PCR; TCRdb keeps in-frame clones, though not all of them. The top ten clones hold around 2.7% of a sample with around 69,000 clones, around 88% of them seen once. The sequencing used CD4+ or CD8+ T cells sorted from blood, collected in a trial of the OX40 agonist ivuxolimab. These TCRs come from an adult with an advanced solid tumor such as melanoma, head and neck, liver or kidney cancer.

The CDR3 protein is CSVEAGANQPQHF. CDR3 nucleotide sequence: TGCAGCGTTGAGGCGGGTGCCAATCAGCCCCAGCATTTT. The V call is TRBV29-1, the J call TRBJ1-5; D uncertain. With 3 bases removed from V and 3 bases from J, the gap between germline ends came to 9 bases. This CDR3 spans 13 amino acids. Germline values: CDR1 SQVTM, CDR2 ANQGSEA.

V usage is TRBV30 and J usage is TRBJ2-1, with 10 bases identical to TRBD2. The CDR3 contains 13 residues. Germline CDR1 GTSNPN, CDR2 SVGIG (reference sequence). The V and J ends lost 7 bases and 7 bases, in that order; junction bases with no gene match: 7. For the CDR3, the DNA is TGTGCCTTGACTAGCGGGCGAAGGAATGAGCAGTTCTTC. Its translation is CALTSGRRNEQFF.

A few counts support this clone. The rearrangement links TRBV6-1 to TRBJ1-5; D is possibly TRBD1 (6 bases). Germline V CDR1 and CDR2: MNHNS, SASEGT. The CDR3 has 16 amino acids. The V and J ends lost 2 bases and 2 bases respectively, with 13 bases between them. This chain's CDR3 is CASSENGAGGNQPQHF. CDR3 sequence (DNA): TGTGCCAGCAGTGAAAACGGGGCAGGGGGCAATCAGCCCCAGCATTTT.

The chain recombines TRBV2 with TRBJ2-3; TRBD2 matches at 7 bases. CDR1 and CDR2 (germline): SNHLY, FYNNEI. CDR3 size: 14 residues. J gave up 8 bases and V 8 bases, and 13 bases lay outside the gene matches. CDR3 DNA sequence: TGTGCCAGCGGGGAGGGCGCGGGACCGGGTACGCAGTATTTT. This codes for CASGEGAGPGTQYF.

This rearrangement joins TRBV10-2 to TRBJ1-6, with D possibly matching TRBD1 (6 bases). V lost 6 bases, J lost 7 bases, and 16 bases lay in between. The CDR3 is made up of 15 amino acids. Germline V gene sequence: CDR1 WSHSY, CDR2 SAAADI. CDR3 sequence reads: CASRRGGSGNSPLHF. The CDR3 bases are TGCGCCAGCAGGAGGGGGGGTTCGGGAAATTCACCCCTCCACTTT.

The J gene is TRBJ2-1, the V gene TRBV7-2, with 7 bases identical to TRBD2. Germline lookup yields CDR1 SGHTA and CDR2 FQGNSA. CDR3 length: 15 amino acids. The V and J ends lost 3 bases and 4 bases, in that order; junction bases with no gene match: 6. CDR3 sequence: CASSFYAGEYNEQFF. The CDR3 DNA reads as TGTGCCAGCAGCTTTTATGCGGGAGAGTACAATGAGCAGTTCTTC.

The rearrangement links TRBV11-2 to TRBJ2-1; D may correspond to TRBD1 or TRBD2 (6 bases each). The germline V gene has CDR1 SGHAT and CDR2 FQNNGV. Trimming cost V 7 bases and J 13 bases, with 23 bases left between them. The CDR3 length is 14 residues. The CDR3 DNA is TGTGCCAGCACCTTCAACCGCGGGGTGACAGGTCAGTTCTTC. This sequence encodes CASTFNRGVTGQFF.

The chain is built from TRBV11-3 and TRBJ2-7; possibly TRBD2 for D (6 bases). V was trimmed by 5 bases and J by 1 base, leaving 9 bases between them. CDR1 and CDR2 (germline): SGHNT, YENEEA. There are 13 residues in the CDR3. CDR3 coding DNA: TGTGCCAGCAGCCTCGGGACTTCCTACGAGCAGTACTTC. Its translation is CASSLGTSYEQYF.

This chain joins TRBV5-4 and TRBJ2-5, with 7 bases that match TRBD1. This CDR3 is built from 14 residues. Germline V gene lookup returns CDR1 SGHNT and CDR2 YYREEE (reference sequence). Trimming removed 5 bases from V and 5 bases from J; junction bases left unmatched: 9. The CDR3: CASRRTGRRETQYF. The CDR3 DNA follows: TGTGCCAGCAGAAGGACAGGACGTCGGGAGACCCAGTACTTC.

The CDR3 spells CASSLDRGGTGELFF. The CDR3 DNA reads TGTGCCAGCAGCCTCGACAGGGGTGGGACCGGGGAGCTGTTTTTT. This chain links TRBV5-4 with TRBJ2-2; 8 bases are a match to TRBD1. Germline CDR1 reads SGHNT; CDR2 reads YYREEE (reference sequence). The CDR3 loop spans 15 amino acids. V lost 4 bases, J lost 5 bases, and 7 bases stayed unmatched.

The V call is TRBV18, the J call TRBJ2-7; D not resolved. The CDR3 contains 13 residues. V was shortened by 2 bases and J by 3 bases, with 8 bases between the two germline ends. Germline V CDR1 and CDR2: KGHSH, LQKENI. The CDR3 DNA sequence: TGTGCCAGCTCACCAACCCAAGGCTACGAGCAGTACTTC. This sequence encodes CASSPTQGYEQYF.

The genes are TRBV28 and TRBJ1-5; possible D gene TRBD1, 5 bases. V was clipped by 2 bases and J by 2 bases, with 13 bases between them. The CDR3 covers 16 residues. Germline V gene lookup returns CDR1 MDHEN and CDR2 SYDVKM. The CDR3 protein is CASSLRDFWGNQPQHF. The CDR3 coding sequence is TGTGCCAGCAGTTTACGGGACTTCTGGGGCAATCAGCCCCAGCATTTT.

The chain carries TRBV7-3 and TRBJ2-3, with 7 bases matching TRBD1. V gave up 5 bases and J gave up 0 bases; unmatched junction bases: 2. Germline-derived CDR1 and CDR2 are SGHTA and FQGTGA. This CDR3 is 14 amino acids long. The CDR3 DNA sequence: TGTGCCAGCAGCCCGGGACAGAGCACAGATACGCAGTATTTT. Its protein is CASSPGQSTDTQYF. Supplemented by reference TRBV7-3 and TRBJ2-3, the full variable domain reads GAGVSQTPSNKVTEKGKYVELRCDPISGHTALYWYRQSLGQGPEFLIYFQGTGAADDSGLPNDRFFAVRPEGSVSTLKIQRTERGDSAVYLCASSPGQSTDTQYFGPGTRLTVL.

V is TRBV11-2 and J is TRBJ1-1; D is unclear. CDR3 length equals 14 residues. Germline V gene lookup returns CDR1 SGHAT and CDR2 FQNNGV. Trimming left V 10 bases short and J 5 bases short, with 20 bases between. This CDR3 is CATPSDEGRTEAFF. The DNA of the CDR3 is TGTGCCACTCCCTCGGATGAGGGCAGGACTGAAGCTTTCTTT.

The chain employs TRBV19 and TRBJ2-2; D possibly uses TRBD1 or TRBD2 (5 bases each). The CDR3 is 14 residues long. V lost 1 base and J lost 7, with 10 bases in between. Germline CDR1 LNHDA, CDR2 SQIVND (reference sequence). DNA for the CDR3: TGTGCCAGTAGTATAGTAGGGACCGACGGGGAGCTGTTTTTT. This gives the protein CASSIVGTDGELFF.

The chain is built from TRBV30 and TRBJ2-3, with D hard to call. V was clipped by 3 bases and J by 5 bases, with 21 bases between them. CDR1 and CDR2 (germline): GTSNPN, SVGIG (reference sequence). This CDR3 has 16 residues. CDR3 in DNA: TGTGCCTGGAGCCACCGGACGGCCGGTGTGGGAGATACGCAGTATTTT. Translation: CAWSHRTAGVGDTQYF.

This sequence joins TRBV6-6 and TRBJ2-7; 11 bases line up with TRBD2. V was pared by 6 bases and J by 3 bases, with 10 bases of the junction left unmatched. The length of the CDR3 is 16 residues. The germline V gene encodes CDR1 MNHNY and CDR2 SVGAGI (reference sequence). CDR3 sequence reads: CASRPPSSGGSYEQYF. In DNA form, the CDR3 reads TGTGCCAGCAGACCTCCCTCTAGCGGGGGGAGCTACGAGCAGTACTTC.

The chain has TRBV6-1 and TRBJ1-4, with D perhaps TRBD1 (5 bases). The CDR3 runs 14 residues. V gave up 8 bases and J gave up 3 bases, with 13 bases separating them. Germline CDR1 MNHNS, CDR2 SASEGT. The CDR3 spells CASGFWGANEKLFF. As DNA, the CDR3 is TGTGCCAGCGGTTTTTGGGGGGCTAATGAAAAACTGTTTTTT.

The rearrangement uses TRBV5-5 and TRBJ1-1; D call uncertain. CDR3 length: 13 amino acids. Germline values: CDR1 SGHKS, CDR2 YYEKEE (reference sequence). V shed 0 bases and J shed 3 bases, with 6 bases lying between them. This CDR3 is CASSLEADTEAFF. CDR3 DNA: TGTGCCAGCAGCTTGGAAGCTGACACTGAAGCTTTCTTT.

A note on this clone: The same CDR3 can be traced to other DNA sequences in this sample. The chain couples TRBV5-1 to TRBJ2-2; D assignment may be TRBD1 or TRBD2 (6 bases each). This CDR3 has 15 amino acids. Trimming cost V 0 bases and J 5 bases, with 11 bases left between them. Germline CDR1 SGHRS, CDR2 YFSETQ. The CDR3 region has the DNA TGCGCCAGCAGCTTGGAGGGGGGTCGTACCGGGGAGCTGTTTTTT. Translated, it gives CASSLEGGRTGELFF.

CDR3 protein: CSVEDWGQGETQYF. The DNA of the CDR3 is TGCAGCGTTGAAGATTGGGGACAAGGAGAGACCCAGTACTTC. The rearrangement links TRBV29-1 to TRBJ2-5; the D gene is possibly TRBD1 (6 bases). This CDR3 contains 14 residues. Per germline, CDR1 SQVTM and CDR2 ANQGSEA. V lost 0 bases and J lost 4, with 12 bases in between.

Details on this clone: Different DNA sequences within this sample yield the same CDR3. This chain joins TRBV5-1 and TRBJ2-1; 8 bases line up with TRBD1. This CDR3 spans 16 amino acids. Germline CDR1 reads SGHRS; CDR2 reads YFSETQ. With 0 bases clipped from V and 1 base from J, the junction kept 3 bases outside the gene matches. CDR3 in DNA: TGCGCCAGCAGCTTGGGGGGGACAGGTTCCTACAATGAGCAGTTCTTC. This translates into CASSLGGTGSYNEQFF.

The table lists this clone with a few counts. This chain joins TRBV7-3 and TRBJ1-2; weak D call: TRBD1 (6 bases). The CDR3 extends over 14 amino acids. The ends were cut back, 5 bases at V and 6 bases at J, with 16 bases in the middle. The germline gives CDR1 SGHTA, CDR2 FQGTGA. CDR3 nucleotide sequence: TGTGCCAGCAGCCTGTTTGGGGGGCCGGATGGCTACACCTTC. Protein sequence: CASSLFGGPDGYTF.

The chain carries TRBV5-1 and TRBJ2-1, with 9 bases aligning to TRBD2. V trimming: 4 bases; J trimming: 6 bases; junction bases outside the gene matches: 14. Germline lookup yields CDR1 SGHRS and CDR2 YFSETQ. There are 17 residues in the CDR3. DNA for the CDR3: TGCGCCAGCAGCGGGCAGACTAGCGGCTGGGGGCTCAATGAGCAGTTCTTC. Protein: CASSGQTSGWGLNEQFF.

This clone appeared a few times. The chain is built from TRBV19 and TRBJ1-1; TRBD1 is a possible D gene (6 bases). The CDR3 runs 15 residues. V was shortened by 3 bases and J by 1 base, with 12 bases between the two germline ends. Germline CDR1 reads LNHDA; CDR2 reads SQIVND (reference sequence). CDR3 nucleotide sequence: TGTGCCAGTAGTATCTCGGGGGCCGGGAACACTGAAGCTTTCTTT. This translates into CASSISGAGNTEAFF.

The V gene is TRBV5-1, the J gene TRBJ2-4; TRBD2 matches 11 bases. The V gene end was trimmed by 4 bases and the J gene end by 6 bases; junction bases not matched to a gene: 6. The CDR3 has 15 amino acids. CDR1 is SGHRS and CDR2 is YFSETQ in the germline V gene. Here the CDR3 reads CASSSSGGAGNIQYF. CDR3 coding DNA: TGCGCCAGCAGCAGTAGCGGGGGGGCCGGAAACATTCAGTACTTC.

J is TRBJ1-2 and V is TRBV30; TRBD1 might be the D (5 bases). Germline CDR1 GTSNPN, CDR2 SVGIG (reference sequence). CDR3 length equals 15 residues. The V end was cut by 2 bases, the J end by 7 bases, with 20 bases between. CDR3 sequence (DNA): TGTGCCTGGAGTAAGAAGGGGCTCTCCTTTCTTGGCTACACCTTC. Translated, it gives CAWSKKGLSFLGYTF. The full variable domain, its missing parts supplied by reference TRBV30 and TRBJ1-2, is SQTIHQWPATLVQPVGSPLSLECTVEGTSNPNLYWYRQAAGRGLQLLFYSVGIGQISSEVPQNLSASRPQDRQFILSSKKLLLSDSGFYLCAWSKKGLSFLGYTFGSGTRLTVV.

The V and J genes are TRBV2 and TRBJ2-5; the D gene is possibly TRBD2 (6 bases). From germline, CDR1 is SNHLY and CDR2 FYNNEI. This CDR3 region has 16 residues. V dropped 6 bases and J dropped 2 bases, with 19 bases sitting between them. CDR3 DNA: TGTGCCAGCAGGGGACTCACCCGCCGTAAGCAAGAGACCCAGTACTTC. Its translation: CASRGLTRRKQETQYF.

The chain carries TRBV18 and TRBJ2-3; 9 bases agree with TRBD1. Germline CDR1 reads KGHSH; CDR2 reads LQKENI. Trimming took 0 bases from V and 3 from J; bases not matched to a gene: 4. The CDR3 is made up of 16 amino acids. The CDR3 sequence is CASSPPSGQGTDTQYF. For the CDR3, the DNA is TGTGCCAGCTCACCACCTTCCGGACAGGGGACAGATACGCAGTATTTT.